The 3 T cell receptor beta chains below were found in one sample sequenced in a study of CD8+CD57+ T cells in acquired aplastic anemia. All patients picked for sequencing had shown, by flow cytometry, an expansion of CD8+CD57+ cells. Genomic DNA templated the TCR beta VDJ and CDR3 profiling. A single record per CDR3 protein comes from TCRdb applying MiXCR to the reads. The sample lists approximately 260,000 distinct CDR3 sequences, 65% to 90% occurring once. The sample taken for sequencing was sorted CD4+, CD8+, or CD8+CD57+ T cells (not recorded which) from PBMCs. Receptors were obtained from a human donor with aplastic anemia.

This clonotype came up many times. V is TRBV5-4 and J is TRBJ2-3; D gene uncertain. Germline CDR1 is SGHNT and CDR2 is YYREEE (reference sequence). The CDR3 contains 13 residues. Trimming removed 4 bases from V and 1 base from J, with 7 bases in between. For the CDR3, the DNA is TGTGCCAGCAGCGTCGCGGGCACAGATACGCAGTATTTT. Protein: CASSVAGTDTQYF. Looking up the rest from reference TRBV5-4 and TRBJ2-3 gives the full variable domain: ETGVTQSPTHLIKTRGQQVTLRCSSQSGHNTVSWYQQALGQGPQFIFQYYREEENGRGNFPPRFSGLQFPNYSSELNVNALELDDSALYLCASSVAGTDTQYFGPGTRLTVL.

The chain carries TRBV6-5 and TRBJ2-7; 7 bases map to TRBD1. The germline V gene encodes CDR1 MNHEY and CDR2 SVGAGI. V dropped 3 bases and J dropped 3; count of bases not matched to a gene: 8. CDR3 length equals 15 residues. In DNA, the CDR3 is TGTGCCAGCAGTTATGATGTGCGGACAGGCTACGAGCAGTACTTC. Translating it yields CASSYDVRTGYEQYF.

This clonotype was detected only once. Since no conserved phenylalanine or tryptophan closes the CDR3, a read error is the likely cause. No DNA is shown, since the ends of the CDR3 on it are uncertain; the CDR3 is the one TCRdb lists. The chain has TRBV7-9 and TRBJ2-1; the table names TRBD1, a call not compared with the DNA. The CDR3 is made up of 13 amino acids, end residues included. In germline, CDR1 is SEHNR, CDR2 FQNEAQ (reference sequence). This chain's CDR3 is CASSLLPGDLYFG.